The T cell receptor beta chain under discussion was sequenced for a study of Ad26.COV2.S vaccination and SARS-CoV-2 variants. Study background: Ad26.COV2.S was injected intramuscularly once or twice, 56 days apart.

Per the germline V gene, CDR1 is SGHTS and CDR2 is YDEGEE. This CDR3 is built from 12 residues. Trimming removed 5 bases at V and 5 bases at J, with 10 bases between. The treatment is: around 19 received Ad26.COV2.S at low or high dose, single or two shots; 5 received placebo; per-sample allocation not given. The samples date from day 63 after the first vaccine or placebo injection. It was an adult aged 18-55 years in Boston who was the donor. Repertoires were generated with immunoSEQ multiplex PCR, while TCRdb's copy carries only in-frame clones and drops some. The sample carries under 400,000 clones, more than 75% recorded once.

The clonotype comes from a person between 18 and 65 years old who received the Ad26.COV2.S COVID-19 vaccine or a placebo. The rearrangement joins TRBV5-8 to TRBJ2-5, with TRBD2 as a possible D gene (5 bases). Source: peripheral blood, taken in a trial of Ad26.COV2.S vaccine versus placebo. The CDR3 bases are TGTGCCAGCAGGGGGTCGGGGGAGACCCAGTACTTC. Amino acids: CASRGSGETQYF.